Listed here are 22 T cell receptor beta chains from one sample, sequenced in a study of vaccination effects on CD4 cells after COVID-19. These receptors are not linked to any known antigen. Only in-frame clones appear in the TCRdb table, and some are missing; sequencing was by immunoSEQ multiplex PCR. In the table there are approximately 38,000 clones, approximately 70% of which are singletons. Cells that had been cultured for 10 days were the source of isolated CD4+ T cells. Each participant was given two doses of one vaccine (BNT162b2 or mRNA-1273). Sequencing used CD4+ T cells from PBMCs cultured without peptide, obtained after COVID-19 vaccination. The receptors derive from a human donor who received a COVID-19 vaccine.

By its share, this clone is medium-sized. The J gene is TRBJ1-2, the V gene TRBV5-1, with TRBD1 as a possible D gene (6 bases). Germline V lookup: CDR1 SGHRS, CDR2 YFSETQ. V lost 1 base to trimming and J lost 4 bases, with 14 bases between them. The CDR3 extends over 15 amino acids. The CDR3: CASSLQPQGGYGYTF. CDR3 DNA: TGCGCCAGCAGCTTGCAACCACAGGGCGGCTATGGCTACACCTTC. The whole variable domain, filled in from reference TRBV5-1 and TRBJ1-2, reads KAGVTQTPRYLIKTRGQQVTLSCSPISGHRSVSWYQQTPGQGLQFLFEYFSETQRNKGNFPGRFSGRQFSNSRSEMNVSTLELGDSALYLCASSLQPQGGYGYTFGSGTRLTVV.

This CDR3 is CASRAGGSNEQFF. Here the CDR3 DNA reads TGTGCCAGCAGGGCGGGAGGCTCCAATGAGCAGTTCTTC. This sequence joins TRBV6-5 and TRBJ2-1; 8 bases are a match to TRBD2. The junction had 4 bases not matched to a gene; V was cut back by 6 bases and J by 6 bases. CDR1 and CDR2 from the germline V gene are MNHEY and SVGAGI. The CDR3 has 13 amino acids.

V and J are TRBV25-1 and TRBJ1-2; D not certain. CDR1 is MGHDK, CDR2 SYGVNS, per germline. The CDR3 spans 13 residues. Trimming removed 3 bases from V and 8 bases from J, with 13 bases in between. The CDR3 bases are TGTGCCAGCAGTGATTCCGAGTGGGGAGGCTACACCTTC. Amino acids: CASSDSEWGGYTF.

The V and J genes are TRBV5-4 and TRBJ2-7, with 8 bases aligning to TRBD1. Germline CDR1 reads SGHNT; CDR2 reads YYREEE (reference sequence). The junction had 11 bases not matched to a gene; V was cut back by 2 bases and J by 7 bases. CDR3 length equals 15 residues. CDR3 region: CASSLSGGRPREQYF. The CDR3 nucleotides read TGTGCCAGCAGCTTATCAGGGGGCAGGCCACGGGAGCAGTACTTC. The whole variable domain, remainder taken from reference TRBV5-4 and TRBJ2-7, is ETGVTQSPTHLIKTRGQQVTLRCSSQSGHNTVSWYQQALGQGPQFIFQYYREEENGRGNFPPRFSGLQFPNYSSELNVNALELDDSALYLCASSLSGGRPREQYFGPGTRLTVT.

This chain joins TRBV9 and TRBJ2-3; unclear D gene. CDR1 SGDLS and CDR2 YYNGEE come from the germline V gene. This CDR3 contains 14 residues. V lost 0 bases and J 1 base, leaving 6 bases between the germline ends. CDR3 residues: CASSVAPGTDTQYF. For the CDR3, the DNA is TGTGCCAGCAGCGTAGCACCTGGCACAGATACGCAGTATTTT.

The chain carries TRBV7-2 and TRBJ1-2, with D perhaps TRBD1 (5 bases). The CDR3 covers 13 residues. V was trimmed by 5 bases and J by 5 bases, leaving 12 bases between them. Germline V CDR1 and CDR2: SGHTA, FQGNSA. The CDR3 nucleotides are TGTGCCAGCAGCGAGGAGGGACCGTATGGCTACACCTTC. It is translated as CASSEEGPYGYTF.

The rearrangement links TRBV19 to TRBJ2-3; TRBD2 might be the D (5 bases). CDR1 is LNHDA and CDR2 is SQIVND in the germline V gene (reference sequence). The CDR3 is 14 residues long. V lost 5 bases to trimming and J lost 7 bases, with 16 bases between them. CDR3 loop: CASSVHPIGNTQYF. The CDR3 DNA sequence: TGTGCCAGTAGTGTACACCCTATCGGGAATACGCAGTATTTT. Based on the CDR3 plus reference TRBV19 and TRBJ2-3, the full variable domain is DGGITQSPKYLFRKEGQNVTLSCEQNLNHDAMYWYRQDPGQGLRLIYYSQIVNDFQKGDIAEGYSVSREKKESFPLTVTSAQKNPTAFYLCASSVHPIGNTQYFGPGTRLTVL.

In this sample, this clone turned up a few times. This chain links TRBV2 with TRBJ1-5, with TRBD1 as a possible D gene (5 bases). Deletions cut 8 bases from V and 5 bases from J, with 13 bases between. There are 13 residues in the CDR3. Germline CDR1 SNHLY, CDR2 FYNNEI. The CDR3 DNA reads as TGTGCCAGCCAAACACAGGTTTATCAGCCCCAGCATTTT. It is translated as CASQTQVYQPQHF.

V is TRBV21-1 and J is TRBJ1-5; the table assigns TRBD1, which was not confirmed against the DNA. TRBV21-1 is annotated as a pseudogene. The CDR3 totals 15 residues. CDR3 residues: CASSPHRGLYQPQHF. For the CDR3, the DNA is TGTGCCAGCAGCCCACACAGGGGATTGTATCAGCCCCAGCATTTT.

This chain uses TRBV11-2 with TRBJ2-1; D unclear. Germline V CDR1 and CDR2: SGHAT, FQNNGV. The V and J ends lost 0 bases and 14 bases respectively, with 17 bases between them. CDR3 length: 14 residues. This CDR3 is CASSLDQGTPRKFF. The CDR3 region has the DNA TGTGCCAGCAGCTTAGATCAAGGAACCCCGAGGAAGTTCTTC.

CDR3 sequence (DNA): TGCAGCGTTGCACTACAAAATAACTACGAGCAGTACTTC. It translates to CSVALQNNYEQYF. The rearrangement links TRBV29-1 to TRBJ2-7, with D unclear. V was shortened by 4 bases and J by 3 bases, with 13 bases between the two germline ends. This CDR3 comprises 13 residues. CDR1 and CDR2 (germline): SQVTM, ANQGSEA.

Turning to this clone: Distinct nucleotide sequences in the sample also encode this CDR3. The chain couples TRBV5-5 to TRBJ1-3; D is unresolved. V was trimmed by 0 bases and J by 0 bases, leaving 10 bases between them. Germline loops: CDR1 SGHKS, CDR2 YYEKEE (reference sequence). There are 16 residues in the CDR3. In DNA form, the CDR3 reads TGTGCCAGCAGCTTGGATCGGGCCTTCTCTGGAAACACCATATATTTT. Protein product: CASSLDRAFSGNTIYF.

V usage is TRBV4-1 and J usage is TRBJ1-1; tentatively, D is TRBD1 (6 bases). The CDR3 consists of 15 residues. CDR1 and CDR2 (germline): MGHRA, YSYEKL. V was shortened by 2 bases and J by 0 bases, with 10 bases between the two germline ends. The CDR3: CASSQPQGMNTEAFF. CDR3 sequence (DNA): TGCGCCAGCAGCCAACCTCAGGGGATGAACACTGAAGCTTTCTTT.

The chain carries TRBV2 and TRBJ2-3; 10 bases match TRBD2. The length of the CDR3 is 15 residues. Germline V gene lookup returns CDR1 SNHLY and CDR2 FYNNEI. Losses at the gene ends were 3 bases for V and 5 bases for J; bases not matched to a gene: 5. CDR3 protein: CASSEQRGGQDTQYF. CDR3 in DNA: TGTGCCAGCAGTGAGCAGCGGGGGGGCCAAGATACGCAGTATTTT. Based on the CDR3 plus reference TRBV2 and TRBJ2-3, the full variable domain is EPEVTQTPSHQVTQMGQEVILRCVPISNHLYFYWYRQILGQKVEFLVSFYNNEISEKSEIFDDQFSVERPDGSNFTLKIRSTKLEDSAMYFCASSEQRGGQDTQYFGPGTRLTVL.

On this clone itself: The same CDR3 is also encoded by other DNA sequences in this sample. The rearrangement joins TRBV7-7 to TRBJ2-3, with D perhaps being TRBD1 or TRBD2 (5 bases each). Germline V gene sequence: CDR1 SSHAT, CDR2 FNYEAQ (reference sequence). The V and J ends lost 5 bases and 0 bases respectively, with 6 bases between them. This CDR3 comprises 13 residues. The DNA for the CDR3 is TGTGCCAGCAGCAGGGACAGCACAGATACGCAGTATTTT. Translation: CASSRDSTDTQYF. The full variable domain, with the rest looked up from reference TRBV7-7 and TRBJ2-3, is GAGVSQSPRYKVTKRGQDVTLRCDPISSHATLYWYQQALGQGPEFLTYFNYEAQPDKSGLPSDRFSAERPEGSISTLTIQRTEQRDSAMYRCASSRDSTDTQYFGPGTRLTVL.

The chain has TRBV5-5 and TRBJ2-3; 9 bases map to TRBD2. The junction had 2 bases not matched to a gene; V was cut back by 3 bases and J by 0 bases. CDR1 SGHKS and CDR2 YYEKEE come from the germline V gene (reference sequence). The CDR3 contains 15 residues. CDR3: CASSSLAGSTDTQYF. In DNA, the CDR3 is TGTGCCAGCAGCTCTCTAGCGGGGAGCACAGATACGCAGTATTTT.

J is TRBJ2-3 and V is TRBV10-3; D may be TRBD2 (6 bases). The germline V gene has CDR1 ENHRY and CDR2 SYGVKD. The CDR3 totals 14 residues. V was cut by 2 bases and J by 0 bases, with 6 bases left in between. CDR3 coding DNA: TGTGCCATCAGTGAGCGGGAGAGCACAGATACGCAGTATTTT. Encoded protein: CAISERESTDTQYF.

This chain links TRBV3-1 (or the pseudogene TRBV3-2) with TRBJ2-7, with TRBD2 matching over 9 bases. Trimming at V came to 3 bases and at J to 3 bases, leaving 12 bases not matched to a gene. Germline CDR1 LGHDT, CDR2 YNNKEL (reference sequence). CDR3 size: 17 residues. The CDR3 here is CASSHPLGASGNYEQYF. The CDR3, as DNA: TGTGCCAGCAGCCACCCTTTAGGGGCTAGCGGGAACTACGAGCAGTACTTC.

In this sample, this clone turned up a few times. The rearrangement uses TRBV14 and TRBJ2-3; TRBD1 is a possible D gene (5 bases). Germline CDR1 reads SGHDN; CDR2 reads FVKESK. The CDR3 length is 15 residues. Trimming pared 0 bases from V and 5 bases from J, leaving 12 bases between. For the CDR3, the DNA is TGTGCCAGCAGCCAAGAAGGGTGGGGCGGAGATACGCAGTATTTT. Its translation: CASSQEGWGGDTQYF.

In its sample, this clone was seen a few times. The V call is TRBV2, the J call TRBJ2-7, with D unresolved. Trimming removed 6 bases from V and 5 bases from J, with 17 bases in between. Germline assignment: CDR1 SNHLY and CDR2 FYNNEI. The CDR3 sequence is 14 residues long. CDR3: CASSPPSLKNEQYF. CDR3 DNA: TGTGCCAGCAGCCCCCCCTCTCTTAAGAACGAGCAGTACTTC.

In its sample, this clone was seen a few times. This chain links TRBV6-1 with TRBJ1-2; D is perhaps TRBD1 (6 bases). With 1 base removed from V and 8 bases from J, the gap between germline ends came to 17 bases. The CDR3 length is 15 residues. Germline loops: CDR1 MNHNS, CDR2 SASEGT. This CDR3 is CASSEEAAGARGYTF. CDR3 coding DNA: TGTGCCAGCAGTGAAGAGGCGGCGGGGGCGCGGGGCTACACCTTC.

The chain employs TRBV5-1 and TRBJ2-7, with D hard to call. CDR1 and CDR2 from the germline V gene are SGHRS and YFSETQ. The V and J ends lost 5 bases and 0 bases respectively, with 9 bases between them. The CDR3 sequence is 13 residues long. The DNA of the CDR3 is TGCGCCAGCAGAGATGCAAACTCCTACGAGCAGTACTTC. Translation: CASRDANSYEQYF.